The 17 T cell receptor beta chains listed next were all sequenced from one sample in a study of blood T cell repertoires in COVID-19. This table comes from immunoSEQ multiplex PCR, and its TCRdb copy is limited to in-frame clones, with some not included. The sample has roughly 230,000 clones, approximately 83% seen once; the top ten hold around 5.2%. The specimen sequenced was peripheral blood. The source is a human donor in a cohort sampled during active COVID-19.

J is TRBJ2-5 and V is TRBV11-3; 8 positions match TRBD1. CDR3 length equals 15 residues. With 0 bases clipped from V and 5 bases from J, the junction kept 5 bases outside the gene matches. Germline V gene lookup returns CDR1 SGHNT and CDR2 YENEEA. In DNA form, the CDR3 reads TGTGCCAGCAGCTTAGATGGAGCAGGGGGCGAGACCCAGTACTTC. Encoded protein: CASSLDGAGGETQYF.

This chain connects TRBV7-2 to TRBJ2-2, with TRBD2 matching over 11 bases. V gave up 3 bases and J gave up 8 bases; unmatched junction bases: 5. Per germline, CDR1 SGHTA and CDR2 FQGNSA. The CDR3 spans 15 residues. CDR3 in amino acids: CASSFTSGSPGELFF. DNA for the CDR3: TGTGCCAGCAGCTTTACTAGCGGGAGTCCGGGGGAGCTGTTTTTT.

This chain connects TRBV7-2 to TRBJ1-2; D gene ambiguous. With 5 bases removed from V and 3 bases from J, the gap between germline ends came to 13 bases. Germline V gene lookup returns CDR1 SGHTA and CDR2 FQGNSA. The CDR3 is 14 amino acids. The CDR3 bases are TGTGCCAGCAGCCTACAAGGTCGGGACTATGGCTACACCTTC. Translating it yields CASSLQGRDYGYTF. Looking up the rest from reference TRBV7-2 and TRBJ1-2 gives the full variable domain: GAGVSQSPSNKVTEKGKDVELRCDPISGHTALYWYRQSLGQGLEFLIYFQGNSAPDKSGLPSDRFSAERTGGSVSTLTIQRTQQEDSAVYLCASSLQGRDYGYTFGSGTRLTVV.

This clone was counted between two and nine times. The chain recombines TRBV5-6 with TRBJ2-7; 7 bases align to TRBD1. Germline V CDR1 and CDR2: SGHDT, YYEEEE. V lost 4 bases, J lost 0 bases, and 16 bases stayed unmatched. The CDR3 is 18 residues long. CDR3 nucleotides: TGTGCCAGCAGCGGATTTACAGGGGAACCCAACCTCTCCTACGAGCAGTACTTC. Translating it yields CASSGFTGEPNLSYEQYF.

This clone was seen more than once but under ten times. This chain connects TRBV13 to TRBJ2-7; 7 bases map to TRBD1. Per the germline V gene, CDR1 is PRHDT and CDR2 is FYEKMQ (reference sequence). The CDR3 has 13 residues. The trim removed 5 bases at V and 5 bases at J, leaving 6 bases unmatched. CDR3 loop: CASSLTTGDEQYF. CDR3 bases: TGTGCCAGCAGCCTAACTACAGGGGACGAGCAGTACTTC.

The chain combines TRBV18 with TRBJ1-1; 9 nucleotides line up with TRBD1. J lost 5 bases, V lost 5 bases, and 9 bases had no gene match. The CDR3 has 15 residues. Germline lookup yields CDR1 KGHSH and CDR2 LQKENI. CDR3 sequence (DNA): TGTGCCAGCTCATCCCGGACAGGGGTCGATACTGAAGCTTTCTTT. Its translation is CASSSRTGVDTEAFF.

The chain joins TRBV11-2 to TRBJ2-4; TRBD2 matches 12 bases. Germline lookup yields CDR1 SGHAT and CDR2 FQNNGV. The CDR3 length is 14 residues. The ends lost 3 bases at V and 9 bases at J; junction bases unmatched: 3. The CDR3 protein is CASSFGLAGSIQYF. In nucleotides, the CDR3 is TGTGCCAGCAGCTTCGGACTAGCGGGGAGCATTCAGTACTTC. The full variable domain, rest sourced from reference TRBV11-2 and TRBJ2-4, is EAGVAQSPRYKIIEKRQSVAFWCNPISGHATLYWYQQILGQGPKLLIQFQNNGVVDDSQLPKDRFSAERLKGVDSTLKIQPAKLEDSAVYLCASSFGLAGSIQYFGAGTRLSVL.

With regard to this clone: Other DNA sequences of this sample code for an identical CDR3. V and J are TRBV5-6 and TRBJ1-1, with 8 nucleotides matching TRBD1. After removal of 4 bases from V and 0 bases from J, the junction contained 2 bases not matched to a gene. In germline, CDR1 is SGHDT, CDR2 YYEEEE. This CDR3 comprises 14 residues. The CDR3 reads CASSPDRVNTEAFF. The CDR3 DNA reads as TGTGCCAGCAGCCCGGACAGGGTGAACACTGAAGCTTTCTTT.

This sequence joins TRBV7-8 and TRBJ2-5; the D gene is possibly TRBD1 (6 bases). Germline CDR1 is SGHVS and CDR2 is FQNEAQ. The CDR3 runs 14 residues. Trimming removed 5 bases at V and 3 bases at J, with 13 bases between. CDR3 residues: CASSPTGQKETQYF. The CDR3 coding sequence is TGTGCCAGCAGCCCAACAGGGCAAAAAGAGACCCAGTACTTC.

This clone was detected many times. V gene TRBV23-1 combines with J gene TRBJ2-7, with a tentative D call TRBD2 (5 bases). TRBV23-1 is placed among ORFs of uncertain function. The CDR3 has 16 residues. The V and J ends lost 7 bases and 2 bases respectively, with 21 bases between them. This CDR3 is CASTPTGRNCTYEQYF. DNA of the CDR3: TGCGCCAGCACCCCGACGGGGAGAAACTGCACCTACGAGCAGTACTTC.

The chain carries TRBV29-1 and TRBJ2-3, with a tentative D call TRBD2 (5 bases). This CDR3 spans 12 amino acids. V shed 3 bases and J shed 9 bases, with 13 bases lying between them. CDR1 and CDR2 (germline): SQVTM, ANQGSEA. CDR3 nucleotide sequence: TGCAGCGTTGACTGGGCGGAGGTAACGCAGTATTTT. It is translated as CSVDWAEVTQYF.

DNA for the CDR3: TGTGCCTGGACCGCGGACAGGGCCTTCTATGGCTACACCTTC. Translated: CAWTADRAFYGYTF. The chain combines TRBV30 with TRBJ1-2; TRBD1 matches at 8 bases. The CDR3 is 14 residues long. CDR1 is GTSNPN and CDR2 is SVGIG in the germline V gene (reference sequence). The junction had 8 bases not matched to a gene; V was cut back by 4 bases and J by 4 bases.

A single count supports this clone. V and J are TRBV3-1 (or the pseudogene TRBV3-2) and TRBJ2-3, with 7 bases identical to TRBD1. The CDR3 is 16 residues long. Trimming at V came to 0 bases and at J to 8 bases, leaving 11 bases not matched to a gene. Germline V gene data show CDR1 as LGHDT and CDR2 as YNNKEL (reference sequence). The CDR3 here is CASSQEGDGSGGTQYF. CDR3 sequence (DNA): TGTGCCAGCAGCCAAGAAGGGGACGGCTCAGGGGGTACGCAGTATTTT.

The genes are TRBV5-5 and TRBJ2-7; D perhaps matches TRBD1 (6 bases). The CDR3 is 13 amino acids. Germline V gene data show CDR1 as SGHKS and CDR2 as YYEKEE (reference sequence). V was clipped by 3 bases and J by 1 base, with 8 bases between them. CDR3 amino acids: CASSSTGSYEQYF. The DNA of the CDR3 is TGTGCCAGCAGCTCGACAGGTTCCTACGAGCAGTACTTC. Looking up the rest from reference TRBV5-5 and TRBJ2-7 gives the full variable domain: DAGVTQSPTHLIKTRGQQVTLRCSPISGHKSVSWYQQVLGQGPQFIFQYYEKEERGRGNFPDRFSARQFPNYSSELNVNALLLGDSALYLCASSSTGSYEQYFGPGTRLTVT.

The chain uses TRBV27 and TRBJ2-1; 9 bases align to TRBD2. This CDR3 is built from 18 residues. Germline V lookup: CDR1 MNHEY, CDR2 SMNVEV (reference sequence). V lost 2 bases to trimming and J lost 5 bases; unmatched junction nucleotides: 13. CDR3 in amino acids: CASSLQGSWRGGDNEQFF. Here the CDR3 DNA reads TGTGCCAGCAGTTTACAGGGCTCTTGGCGGGGGGGAGACAATGAGCAGTTCTTC.

V gene TRBV4-1 combines with J gene TRBJ1-5; D is possibly TRBD1 (5 bases). V was pared by 4 bases and J by 4 bases, with 11 bases between. Germline-derived CDR1 and CDR2 are MGHRA and YSYEKL. The CDR3 spans 14 residues. The CDR3 is CASSRRGLNQPQHF. Written as DNA, the CDR3 is TGCGCCAGCAGCCGCCGGGGACTTAATCAGCCCCAGCATTTT.

J is TRBJ2-5 and V is TRBV3-1 (or the pseudogene TRBV3-2), with TRBD1 matching over 10 bases. V was clipped by 0 bases and J by 5 bases; unmatched bases: 6. The germline CDR1 and CDR2 sequences are LGHDT and YNNKEL (reference sequence). The length of the CDR3 is 16 residues. CDR3: CASSQDRQGALETQYF. In DNA form, the CDR3 reads TGTGCCAGCAGCCAAGACCGACAGGGGGCTCTGGAGACCCAGTACTTC.